A selection of T cell receptor beta chains follows, all from one sample in a study of blood T cell repertoires in COVID-19. Generated by immunoSEQ multiplex PCR, the TCRdb table keeps only in-frame clones and is missing some. This repertoire shows 350,000 to 400,000 clones, nearly 90% found once; its top ten account for 6.5%. Sequencing used peripheral blood. The receptors were sampled from a man in his late teens or twenties with active or convalescent COVID-19. The CDR3 runs from the conserved cysteine through the conserved F or W. The D gene is left open where the match is weak. Size is omitted from some rows. Given values are once, few, many or a class for expanded clones.

d_call j_call clone_size v_call cdr3_length cdr3_nt cdr3_aa
- TRBJ1-2 - TRBV18 13 TGTGCCAGCTCACCAGCGACAGAGTATGGCTACACCTTC CASSPATEYGYTF
- TRBJ1-5 few TRBV19 18 TGTGCCAGTAGTATAGATAGGTCCTCAGACAATAGCAATCAGCCCCAGCATTTT CASSIDRSSDNSNQPQHF
TRBD1 TRBJ2-7 - TRBV5-4 17 TGTGCCAGCAGCTTGCCGCGATTCGGGACAGATGCCTACGAGCAGTACTTC CASSLPRFGTDAYEQYF
- TRBJ1-2 many TRBV27 18 TGTGCCAGCAGTTCACCCGGCGGCGGAGGAGGTAAAGACTATGGCTACACCTTC CASSSPGGGGGKDYGYTF
TRBD2 TRBJ2-1 - TRBV5-1 18 TGCGCCAGCAGCTTCGGTAGAAATAGCGGGGGGGCTTCGGATGAGCAGTTCTTC CASSFGRNSGGASDEQFF
TRBD2 TRBJ2-1 - TRBV11-2 16 TGTGCCAGCAGCTTCCTAGCGGACCCTTCCTACAATGAGCAGTTCTTC CASSFLADPSYNEQFF
- TRBJ2-1 - TRBV7-9 12 TGTGCCAGCAGTGCTAGCTGGTATGAGCAGTTCTTC CASSASWYEQFF
TRBD1 TRBJ2-7 - TRBV9 14 TGTGCCAGCAGCCCGGGACAGGGGGCCTACGAGCAGTACTTC CASSPGQGAYEQYF
- TRBJ1-1 - TRBV4-1 13 TGCGCCAGCAGCGAGGAGGTGAACACTGAAGCTTTCTTT CASSEEVNTEAFF
TRBD1 TRBJ1-4 once TRBV7-7 14 TGTGCTAGCAGCCAACAGGGGGCCGGTGAAAAACTGTTTTTT CASSQQGAGEKLFF
- TRBJ1-1 - TRBV4-2 18 TGTGCCAGCAGCCCATTCGGGGAGTTCCGATCCATGAACACTGAAGCTTTCTTT CASSPFGEFRSMNTEAFF
TRBD2 TRBJ2-1 - TRBV28 15 TGTGCCAGCAGTGACCAACTAGCGGGGCGGCCTGAGCAGTTCTTC CASSDQLAGRPEQFF
- TRBJ1-6 - TRBV7-2 17 TGTGCCAGCAGCTCTAGTAGGGGCAGGGGACGGAATTCACCCCTCCACTTT CASSSSRGRGRNSPLHF
TRBD2 TRBJ2-1 - TRBV27 14 TGTGCCAGCAGTTTAGCGGGAGAACTCAATGAGCAGTTCTTC CASSLAGELNEQFF
- TRBJ1-3 - TRBV7-9 14 TGTGCCAGCAGTATACGGGGTGCGGGAAACACCATATATTTT CASSIRGAGNTIYF
TRBD2 TRBJ2-2 few TRBV7-2 15 TGTGCCAGCTCACGGACTAGCGCTAACACCGGGGAGCTGTTTTTT CASSRTSANTGELFF
TRBD1 TRBJ1-1 - TRBV27 17 TGTGCCAGCAGTTTATGGGGGCAGGGGGCGGAAAACACTGAAGCTTTCTTT CASSLWGQGAENTEAFF
- TRBJ1-6 - TRBV2 17 TGTGCCAGCAGTGAACTTACGCCTAGCTCCTATAATTCACCCCTCCACTTT CASSELTPSSYNSPLHF
- TRBJ1-5 - TRBV7-6 13 TGTGCCAGCAGCTCCGACTGGCGTCAGCCCCAGCATTTT CASSSDWRQPQHF
TRBD1 TRBJ1-2 - TRBV6-2/TRBV6-3 13 TGTGCCAGCAGCTCGGACAGGGAGTATGGCTACACCTTC CASSSDREYGYTF
TRBD1 TRBJ2-7 - TRBV28 16 TGTGCCAGCAGTCCCATAGACAGGGGGCTCTCCTACGAGCAGTACTTC CASSPIDRGLSYEQYF
TRBD1 TRBJ1-2 - TRBV7-3 16 TGTGCCAGCAGTCTAATCCCAGGGACAGGGGGGTATGGCTACACCTTC CASSLIPGTGGYGYTF
- TRBJ1-4 once TRBV6-1 15 TGTGCCAGCAGTGAACAAGGGGCAGTTGGTGAAAAACTGTTTTTT CASSEQGAVGEKLFF
TRBD2 TRBJ2-1 - TRBV7-2 14 TGTGCCAGCAACTCCGCTAGCGGGAAGTTTGAGCAGTTCTTC CASNSASGKFEQFF
- TRBJ2-7 - TRBV28 11 TGTGCCAGCAAGTTGGGGCACGAGCAGTACTTC CASKLGHEQYF
- TRBJ1-5 - TRBV6-5 15 TGTGCCAGCAGTTGGGGGGGGGAGAAGAGTCAGCCCCAGCATTTT CASSWGGEKSQPQHF
TRBD1 TRBJ2-1 - TRBV3-1/TRBV3-2 13 TGTGCCAGCAGACCCGACAGGGGGAATGAGCAGTTCTTC CASRPDRGNEQFF
- TRBJ1-1 - TRBV5-6 16 TGTGCCAGCAGCTTACGGGGGGCGGATTTGAACACTGAAGCTTTCTTT CASSLRGADLNTEAFF
TRBD1 TRBJ1-5 - TRBV28 14 TGTGCCAGCAGTTTTGGGACAGGAAATCAGCCCCAGCATTTT CASSFGTGNQPQHF
TRBD1 TRBJ1-1 - TRBV5-1 11 TGCGCCAGCAGGACAGGGGAGGTGGCTTTCTTT CASRTGEVAFF
- TRBJ1-5 - TRBV6-1 16 TGTGCCAGCAGTGTCATTTTCACAGGTAGCAATCAGCCCCAGCATTTT CASSVIFTGSNQPQHF